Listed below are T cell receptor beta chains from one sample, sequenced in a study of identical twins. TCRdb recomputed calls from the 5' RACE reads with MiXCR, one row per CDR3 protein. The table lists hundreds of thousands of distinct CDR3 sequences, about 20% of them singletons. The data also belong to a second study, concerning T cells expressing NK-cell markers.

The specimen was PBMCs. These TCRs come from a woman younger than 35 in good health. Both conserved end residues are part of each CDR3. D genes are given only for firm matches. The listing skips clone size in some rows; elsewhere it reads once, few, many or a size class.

CDR3: CASSRVYHNSPLHF; DNA: TGCGCCAGCAGCCGGGTTTATCATAATTCACCCCTCCACTTT; J: TRBJ1-6; D: NA; V: TRBV4-3; size: NA
CDR3: CASSLERGEAFF; DNA: TGCGCCAGCAGCTTGGAAAGGGGTGAAGCTTTCTTT; J: TRBJ1-1; D: NA; V: TRBV5-1; size: once
CDR3: CASSLSGTANEQFF; DNA: TGTGCCAGCAGTTTATCGGGGACAGCTAATGAGCAGTTCTTC; J: TRBJ2-1; D: TRBD1; V: TRBV27; size: NA
CDR3: CASSTVQTDTQYF; DNA: TGTGCCAGCAGCACAGTCCAGACAGATACGCAGTATTTT; J: TRBJ2-3; D: NA; V: TRBV7-3; size: NA
CDR3: CASSLSDRAYEQYF; DNA: TGTGCCAGCAGCCTCTCGGACCGAGCCTACGAGCAGTACTTC; J: TRBJ2-7; D: NA; V: TRBV7-9; size: NA
CDR3: CSAHRFFSGLAFEQFF; DNA: TGCAGTGCTCATCGGTTCTTCTCGGGACTAGCATTTGAGCAGTTCTTC; J: TRBJ2-1; D: TRBD2; V: TRBV20-1; size: NA
CDR3: CAIYDGGGSYEQYF; DNA: TGTGCCATCTATGACGGTGGAGGCTCCTACGAGCAGTACTTC; J: TRBJ2-7; D: NA; V: TRBV10-3; size: few
CDR3: CASSVRGRAHTQYF; DNA: TGTGCCAGCAGTGTTCGCGGGAGGGCCCATACGCAGTATTTT; J: TRBJ2-3; D: TRBD2; V: TRBV6-1; size: NA
CDR3: CASSLRIPRTAYGYTF; DNA: TGTGCCAGCAGCTTACGAATCCCGAGGACGGCCTATGGCTACACCTTC; J: TRBJ1-2; D: NA; V: TRBV7-8; size: few
CDR3: CASSSMGWGQETQYF; DNA: TGTGCCAGCAGTTCCATGGGCTGGGGCCAAGAGACCCAGTACTTC; J: TRBJ2-5; D: NA; V: TRBV6-5; size: NA
CDR3: CSAIGSPYNEQFF; DNA: TGCAGTGCTATCGGGAGCCCTTACAATGAGCAGTTCTTC; J: TRBJ2-1; D: NA; V: TRBV20-1; size: NA
CDR3: CASSFRAKGLRNQPQHF; DNA: TGTGCCAGCAGTTTCAGGGCTAAGGGATTACGCAATCAGCCCCAGCATTTT; J: TRBJ1-5; D: NA; V: TRBV12-3/TRBV12-4; size: few
CDR3: CASRAVGLSSPLHF; DNA: TGTGCCAGCAGGGCGGTAGGGCTTAGTTCACCCCTCCACTTT; J: TRBJ1-6; D: NA; V: TRBV12-3/TRBV12-4; size: few
CDR3: CAGPEGKETQYF; DNA: TGTGCCGGTCCGGAGGGGAAAGAGACCCAGTACTTC; J: TRBJ2-5; D: NA; V: TRBV6-5; size: NA
CDR3: CASSLGRVNSYEQYF; DNA: TGTGCCAGCAGCTTAGGCAGGGTGAACTCCTACGAGCAGTACTTC; J: TRBJ2-7; D: NA; V: TRBV7-3; size: few
CDR3: CASAGSGYSTDTQYF; DNA: TGTGCCAGCGCTGGTAGCGGGTATAGCACAGATACGCAGTATTTT; J: TRBJ2-3; D: TRBD2; V: TRBV28; size: NA
CDR3: CASSLGLHNEQFF; DNA: TGTGCCAGCAGCTTAGGACTGCACAATGAGCAGTTCTTC; J: TRBJ2-1; D: NA; V: TRBV7-2; size: many
CDR3: CASKGPLGSYNSPLHF; DNA: TGTGCCAGCAAAGGGCCCCTAGGGTCCTATAATTCACCCCTCCACTTT; J: TRBJ1-6; D: NA; V: TRBV27; size: NA
CDR3: CTSSLRDRNTEAFF; DNA: TGTACCAGCAGTTTACGGGATCGGAACACTGAAGCTTTCTTT; J: TRBJ1-1; D: NA; V: TRBV12-3/TRBV12-4; size: NA
CDR3: CAIDAPGTDEQFF; DNA: TGTGCCATCGACGCCCCAGGTACGGATGAGCAGTTCTTC; J: TRBJ2-1; D: NA; V: TRBV10-3; size: few
CDR3: CASSPREGYYGYTF; DNA: TGTGCCAGCAGCCCCCGTGAAGGGTACTATGGCTACACCTTC; J: TRBJ1-2; D: NA; V: TRBV7-9; size: NA
CDR3: CASSQDPAGYRFF; DNA: TGCGCCAGCAGCCAAGATCCCGCAGGGTACCGGTTCTTC; J: TRBJ2-1; D: NA; V: TRBV4-3; size: NA